The T cell receptor (beta chain) under discussion was sequenced for a study of graft-versus-host responses after intestinal transplantation. Overall study: Anti-thymocyte globulin served as induction for all recipients, who then took tacrolimus and steroids for roughly 3 years. Overall study results and limits: Early declines in HvG clones that occurred post-transplant were associated with peak circulating GvH clone levels.

CDR1 and CDR2 from the germline V gene are SEHNR and FQNEAQ (reference sequence). The CDR3 has 16 amino acids. J was trimmed by 5 bases and V by 3 bases; bases with no gene match: 10. Produced via immunoSEQ multiplex PCR; TCRdb's table is partial and in-frame only. The data show 80,000 to 100,000 clones, about 94% seen once. A word on this clone: Its antigen is not identified.

This sequence originates from a human donor who received an intestinal transplant. The chain links TRBV7-9 to TRBJ2-5; 9 bases match TRBD2. The sample was unstimulated CD4+ T cells sorted from spleen or lymph node cells, taken before intestinal transplant. CDR3 residues: CASSFPASGRWETQYF. The CDR3 DNA sequence: TGTGCCAGCAGCTTCCCCGCAAGCGGGAGGTGGGAGACCCAGTACTTC.